The 15 T cell receptor beta chains given below trace back to one sample, sequenced in a study of T cells in localized non-small cell lung cancer. The table came from immunoSEQ multiplex PCR; TCRdb's copy has only in-frame clones and leaves some out. The sample has 70,000 to 95,000 clones; roughly 88% are singletons. Sequencing was performed on PBMCs, taken before any cancer treatment. The receptors stem from a woman aged 35-75 years with stage II squamous cell lung carcinoma.

The V and J genes are TRBV6-6 and TRBJ1-1; D remains ambiguous. V lost 8 bases, J lost 1 base, and 8 bases lay in between. The length of the CDR3 is 12 residues. Germline V gives CDR1 MNHNY, CDR2 SVGAGI (reference sequence). In nucleotides, the CDR3 is TGTGCCAGCGGACTGCGGAACACTGAAGCTTTCTTT. It specifies CASGLRNTEAFF.

This clone was found once. The chain carries TRBV15 and TRBJ1-6; D is undetermined. CDR3 length: 15 residues. V lost 0 bases, J lost 5 bases, and 8 bases lay in between. Germline-derived CDR1 and CDR2 are LNHNV and YYDKDF (reference sequence). The CDR3 loop is CATSREARNNSPLHF. The CDR3 coding sequence is TGTGCCACCAGCAGAGAGGCAAGGAATAATTCACCCCTCCACTTT.

V gene TRBV5-1 combines with J gene TRBJ2-1; 12 nucleotides match TRBD2. Per germline, CDR1 SGHRS and CDR2 YFSETQ. The CDR3 runs 16 residues. V was clipped by 0 bases and J by 6 bases; unmatched bases: 4. The CDR3 sequence: CASSLAGTSGSNEQFF. CDR3 bases: TGCGCCAGCAGCTTGGCAGGGACTAGCGGGTCCAATGAGCAGTTCTTC.

This clone was detected ten times or more. The CDR3 DNA is TGTGCCAGCAGCCCCCTAGTGGTCCCCGACTATGGCTACACCTTC. This codes for CASSPLVVPDYGYTF. The chain couples TRBV7-8 to TRBJ1-2; D gene ambiguous. From germline, CDR1 is SGHVS and CDR2 FQNEAQ. The V and J ends lost 5 bases and 3 bases respectively, with 16 bases between them. The CDR3 extends over 15 amino acids.

V gene TRBV10-3 combines with J gene TRBJ2-1, with D maybe TRBD1 (6 bases). V was shortened by 0 bases and J by 9 bases, with 12 bases between the two germline ends. CDR3 length: 14 amino acids. Germline V gives CDR1 ENHRY, CDR2 SYGVKD. CDR3 residues: CAISESQVGGEQFF. In DNA form, the CDR3 reads TGTGCCATCAGTGAGTCCCAGGTAGGGGGTGAGCAGTTCTTC.

This chain joins TRBV7-9 and TRBJ1-2; 10 nucleotides align to TRBD1. V lost 7 bases, J lost 4 bases, and 6 bases stayed unmatched. CDR3 length: 14 residues. Germline values: CDR1 SEHNR, CDR2 FQNEAQ (reference sequence). The CDR3 DNA follows: TGTGCCAGCACCAGGGACAGGGGTTCCTATGGCTACACCTTC. Translation: CASTRDRGSYGYTF.

To note about this clone: The junction differs from germline at one of its ends, possibly a read error. The chain carries TRBV6-6 and TRBJ1-4; 7 bases are shared with TRBD1. This CDR3 is 13 amino acids long. The germline V gene has CDR1 MNHNY and CDR2 SVGAGI (reference sequence). As DNA, the CDR3 is TGTGCCGGCAGACAGGGAAAGGATGAAAAACTGTTTTTT. Translated: CAGRQGKDEKLFF.

The chain is built from TRBV2 and TRBJ2-5; maybe TRBD1 (6 bases). The CDR3 covers 15 residues. V was pared by 6 bases and J by 4 bases, with 18 bases between. Germline assignment: CDR1 SNHLY and CDR2 FYNNEI. CDR3 residues: CASSRRGDPVETQYF. CDR3 DNA: TGTGCCAGCAGCCGCAGGGGCGATCCGGTAGAGACCCAGTACTTC.

The chain employs TRBV7-9 and TRBJ2-1; no definite D call. V was cut by 5 bases and J by 9 bases, with 14 bases left in between. The CDR3 runs to 13 residues. CDR1 and CDR2 from the germline V gene are SEHNR and FQNEAQ (reference sequence). This chain's CDR3 is CASSSLKTAEQFF. The CDR3 nucleotides are TGTGCCAGCAGCAGTCTCAAAACAGCTGAGCAGTTCTTC.

The chain couples TRBV6-5 to TRBJ2-1; a weak D match, TRBD1 (6 bases). The length of the CDR3 is 12 residues. Germline lookup yields CDR1 MNHEY and CDR2 SVGAGI. The ends were cut back, 7 bases at V and 9 bases at J, with 13 bases in the middle. CDR3 sequence: CASKGGLGEQFF. In DNA form, the CDR3 reads TGTGCCAGCAAAGGGGGTTTAGGTGAGCAGTTCTTC.

The chain uses TRBV10-3 and TRBJ2-7; D ambiguous. Looked up from germline, CDR1 is ENHRY and CDR2 is SYGVKD. CDR3 length: 15 residues. V was pared by 2 bases and J by 1 base, with 12 bases between. The CDR3 sequence: CAISEGPAISYEQYF. CDR3 nucleotide sequence: TGTGCCATCAGTGAGGGGCCCGCGATTTCCTACGAGCAGTACTTC.

The V and J genes are TRBV28 and TRBJ2-1, with 13 bases that match TRBD2. The CDR3 is 20 residues long. The trim removed 3 bases at V and 0 bases at J, leaving 11 bases unmatched. From germline, CDR1 is MDHEN and CDR2 SYDVKM. CDR3 coding DNA: TGTGCCAGCAGTTTCCACCACCCTCGGACTAGCGGGGGCTCCTACAATGAGCAGTTCTTC. Translation gives CASSFHHPRTSGGSYNEQFF.

Worth noting for this clone: The junction departs from germline at one end; a sequencing error may be responsible. The V call is TRBV2, the J call TRBJ2-1; 7 nucleotides align to TRBD2. This CDR3 region has 14 residues. CDR1 SNHLY and CDR2 FYNNEI come from the germline V gene. CDR3 residues: CASREGLGNNEQFF. The DNA for the CDR3 is TGTGCCAGCAGGGAAGGACTAGGCAACAATGAGCAGTTCTTC.

The chain couples TRBV15 to TRBJ2-2; 11 nucleotides align to TRBD1. Germline V gives CDR1 LNHNV, CDR2 YYDKDF (reference sequence). CDR3 length: 16 amino acids. After removal of 1 base from V and 6 bases from J, the junction contained 4 bases not matched to a gene. The CDR3 DNA follows: TGTGCCACCAGCAGAGGCGGGACAGGGGGTCCCGGGGAGCTGTTTTTT. This codes for CATSRGGTGGPGELFF.

The genes are TRBV5-6 and TRBJ1-4, with D maybe TRBD1 (5 bases). The CDR3 sequence is 14 residues long. V was cut by 4 bases and J by 5 bases, with 12 bases left in between. Germline V gives CDR1 SGHDT, CDR2 YYEEEE. CDR3: CASSLGTVNEKLFF. The CDR3 coding sequence is TGTGCCAGCAGCCTGGGGACTGTGAATGAAAAACTGTTTTTT. Combining the CDR3 with reference TRBV5-6 and TRBJ1-4 gives the whole variable domain DAGVTQSPTHLIKTRGQQVTLRCSPKSGHDTVSWYQQALGQGPQFIFQYYEEEERQRGNFPDRFSGHQFPNYSSELNVNALLLGDSALYLCASSLGTVNEKLFFGSGTQLSVL.